This T cell receptor beta chain was profiled in a study of T cell repertoires in cytomegalovirus infection. A remark on this clonotype: Its antigen is unidentified.

TCRdb used MiXCR to reprocess the reads, holding one entry per CDR3 protein. The sample shows about a million distinct CDR3 sequences, around 30% of them seen only once. Study-level results: Within the response measured ex vivo, HLA-C-restricted CMV-specific TCR beta clonotypes were dominant.

The receptor was isolated from a human donor in good health (CMV status not recorded). Some clones in this sample may be carry-over from other donors' samples. This sample comprised cultured CD8+ T cells from PBMCs, obtained from culture after CMV antigen stimulation.

The CDR3, as DNA: TGTGCCAGCAGTTACCCCGGACAGGTGGCCTACAATGAGCAGTTCTTC. As protein: CASSYPGQVAYNEQFF. The chain couples TRBV6-2 or TRBV6-3 to TRBJ2-1; 7 nucleotides align to TRBD1. The junction had 6 bases not matched to a gene; V was cut back by 2 bases and J by 2 bases. CDR3 length equals 16 residues. CDR1 and CDR2 (germline): MNHEY, SVGEGT.